This entry features one T cell receptor beta chain sequence. Its specific antigen is unknown. Base quality data are lacking; no much larger clone is found one base away. The source of the sample is a study of vaccination effects on CD4 cells after COVID-19 (dated by TCRdb to 2022 to 2024). Study-wide context: The ViraFEST assay stimulated PBMC with viral peptide pools and then used TCR sequencing to identify antigen-specific CD4+ T cell clonotypes by expansion. Each well held around 1.9 million PBMC cultured in IMDM containing about 5.4% human AB serum, roughly 9.6 IU/ml IL-2 and gentamicin, along with roughly 10 ug/ml peptides. The Oncomine TCR Beta short-read assay on an Illumina iSeq 100 was used to sequence cultures from other donors in the study. SARS-CoV-2 spike-specific CD4+ TCR repertoires from before and after mRNA vaccination were compared in COVID-19 convalescent patients and in infection-naive vaccine recipients. The full study included 9 to 10 COVID-19 convalescent patients and several SARS-CoV-2-naive healthy vaccine recipients. Pre-vaccine samples were collected from a couple of convalescent patients 16 days and one week before the first dose, corresponding to 142 and 148 days after COVID-19 diagnosis. Participants received two doses of either the BNT162b2 or the mRNA-1273 mRNA SARS-CoV-2 vaccine. The paper's findings and limits, for the study overall: For convalescent patients, new clones induced by the vaccine made up most of the post-vaccine spike-reactive repertoire, and these new clones were largely distinct from the clones induced by infection. Clones induced by infection and clones induced by vaccination both contracted markedly at late timepoints after vaccination, which fits with T cell responses waning over time. Only a small number of convalescent patients were included, and no early post-infection timepoints were available, which limited the study.

Based on the germline V gene, the CDR1 and CDR2 sequences are SNHLY and FYNNEI. The CDR3 numbers 16 residues from cysteine through phenylalanine. CDR3 DNA is the only sequence kept; it has 48 bases, read in frame from the first base. Unmatched junction bases come to 9, with V trimmed by 6 bases and J by 8 bases. After more than 9 days of culture, CD4+ T cells were isolated with the EasySep CD4+ T cell isolation kit. PCR-confirmed SARS-CoV-2 infection had occurred in convalescent patients between March and December 2020, before the Alpha, Beta and Delta variants emerged in the United States. On days 3 and 7, half of the culture medium was replaced with fresh IL-2-containing medium. Each peptide stimulation condition was cultured in triplicate wells unless otherwise noted. Using Ficoll-Paque Plus gradient centrifugation, PBMC were separated from whole blood and then either used fresh or cryopreserved at -140C. Genomic DNA was extracted from cultured CD4+ T cells with the QIAamp micro DNA kit.

Library preparation was by the immunoSEQ multiplex PCR assay. DNA from the cultured, isolated CD4+ T cells was subjected to TCR beta CDR3 sequencing. Per the source publication's procedure: Non-productive TCR sequences were discarded, and reads were trimmed to the CDR3 region, with only CDR3s of 7 or more amino acids retained. Antigen-specific clonotypes were identified using the MANAFEST web app by comparison of expansion in peptide wells against reference cultures. For clones to be considered positive, expansion at FDR<0.05 versus reference and all other wells, an odds ratio above 5, and a frequency above 0.1% in two replicate wells were required. A clonotype was defined as cross-reactive if the clonotype was significantly expanded both in SARS-CoV-2 spike wells and in at least one common cold coronavirus spike condition. CDR3 similarity was assessed by Levenshtein distance using the stringdist R package, and unrooted trees were constructed with ape in R 3.6.1. TCRdb obtained this table from immuneACCESS and retained in-frame rearrangements with V and J assigned. These tables miss some clones; where compared with another copy, unresolved V genes account for less than half of the shortfall, and the remainder is unexplained. V and J calls plus clone size are reproduced from that table; the DNA served to infer D and trimming. The sample table holds tens of thousands of clones, of which about 78% were seen once. The ten largest clones represent roughly 12% of the sample.

The sequenced sample was CD4+ T cells from PBMCs cultured without peptide, obtained before COVID-19 vaccination. Rearrangement joined TRBV2 to TRBJ2-1; 14 middle bases align to TRBD2. The source of this sequence is a human donor who had a prior SARS-CoV-2 infection. CDR3 protein: CASRRLAGGRGDEQFF. The sequence in DNA is TGTGCCAGCAGAAGACTAGCGGGAGGGCGAGGGGATGAGCAGTTCTTC.